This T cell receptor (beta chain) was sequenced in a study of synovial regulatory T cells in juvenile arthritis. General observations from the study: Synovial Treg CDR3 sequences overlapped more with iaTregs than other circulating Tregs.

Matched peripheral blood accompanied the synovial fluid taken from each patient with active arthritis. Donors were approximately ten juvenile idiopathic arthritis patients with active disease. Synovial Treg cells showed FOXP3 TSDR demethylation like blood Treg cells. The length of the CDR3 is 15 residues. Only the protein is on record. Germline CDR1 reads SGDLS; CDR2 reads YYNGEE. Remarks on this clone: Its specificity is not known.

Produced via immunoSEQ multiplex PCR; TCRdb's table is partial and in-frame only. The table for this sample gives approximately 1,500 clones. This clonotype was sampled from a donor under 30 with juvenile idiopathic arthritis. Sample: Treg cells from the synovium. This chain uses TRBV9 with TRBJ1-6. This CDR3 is CASSVGRAGNSPLHF.